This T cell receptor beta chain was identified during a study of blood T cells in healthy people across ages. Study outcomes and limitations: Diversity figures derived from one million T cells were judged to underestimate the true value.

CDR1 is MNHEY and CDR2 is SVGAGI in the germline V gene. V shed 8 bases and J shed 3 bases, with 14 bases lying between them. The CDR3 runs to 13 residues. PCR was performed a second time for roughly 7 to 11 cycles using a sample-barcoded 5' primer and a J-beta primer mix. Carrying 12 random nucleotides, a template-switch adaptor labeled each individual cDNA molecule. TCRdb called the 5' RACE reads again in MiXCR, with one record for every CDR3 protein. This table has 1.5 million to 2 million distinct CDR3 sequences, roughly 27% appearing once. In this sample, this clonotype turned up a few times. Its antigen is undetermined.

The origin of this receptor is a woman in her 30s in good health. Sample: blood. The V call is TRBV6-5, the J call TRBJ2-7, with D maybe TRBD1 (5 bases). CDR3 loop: CASQRGQIYEQYF. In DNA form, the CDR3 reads TGTGCCAGCCAACGAGGACAAATCTACGAGCAGTACTTC.